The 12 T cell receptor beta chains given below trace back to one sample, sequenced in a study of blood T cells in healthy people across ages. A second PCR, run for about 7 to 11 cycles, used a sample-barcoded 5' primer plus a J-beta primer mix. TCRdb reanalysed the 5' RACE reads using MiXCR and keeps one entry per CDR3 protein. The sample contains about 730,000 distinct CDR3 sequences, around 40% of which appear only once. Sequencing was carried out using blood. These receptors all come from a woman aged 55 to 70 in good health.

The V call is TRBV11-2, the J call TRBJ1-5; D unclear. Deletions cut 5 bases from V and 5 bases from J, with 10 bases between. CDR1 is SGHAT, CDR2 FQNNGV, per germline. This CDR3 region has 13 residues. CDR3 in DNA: TGTGCCAGCAGCGCAAGACCGGATCAGCCCCAGCATTTT. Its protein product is CASSARPDQPQHF.

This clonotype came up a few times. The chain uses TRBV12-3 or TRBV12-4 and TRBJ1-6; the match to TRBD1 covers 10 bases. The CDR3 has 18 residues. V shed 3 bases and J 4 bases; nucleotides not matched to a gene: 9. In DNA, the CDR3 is TGTGCCAGCAGTTTTGACTGGACAGGGGGTACATATAATTCACCCCTCCACTTT. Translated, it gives CASSFDWTGGTYNSPLHF.

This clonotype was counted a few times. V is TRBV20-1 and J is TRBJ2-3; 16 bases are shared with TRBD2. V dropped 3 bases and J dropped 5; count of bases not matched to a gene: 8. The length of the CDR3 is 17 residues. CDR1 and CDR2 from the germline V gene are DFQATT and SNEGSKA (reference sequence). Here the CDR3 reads CSASPGLAGGPLDTQYF. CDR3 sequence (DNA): TGCAGTGCTAGCCCGGGACTAGCGGGGGGGCCGCTAGATACGCAGTATTTT.

In nucleotides, the CDR3 is TGTGCCAGCAGCTTATCGGACGGGCCCTACGAGCAGTACTTC. Protein sequence: CASSLSDGPYEQYF. The chain links TRBV7-3 to TRBJ2-7; no definite D call. V was cut by 2 bases and J by 2 bases, with 10 bases left in between. The germline gives CDR1 SGHTA, CDR2 FQGTGA. CDR3 length equals 14 residues.

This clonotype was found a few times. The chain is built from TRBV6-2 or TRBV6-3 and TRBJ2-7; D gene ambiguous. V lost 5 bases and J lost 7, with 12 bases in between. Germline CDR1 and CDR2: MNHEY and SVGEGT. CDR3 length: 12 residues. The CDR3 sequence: CASSPPRWEQYF. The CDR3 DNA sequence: TGTGCCAGCAGTCCCCCTCGGTGGGAGCAGTACTTC.

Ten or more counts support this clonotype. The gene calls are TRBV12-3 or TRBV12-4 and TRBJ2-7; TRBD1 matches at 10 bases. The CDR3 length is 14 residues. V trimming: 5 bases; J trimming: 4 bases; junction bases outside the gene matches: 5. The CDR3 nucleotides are TGTGCCAGCAGTCCGGGACAGGGGATGTACGAGCAGTACTTC. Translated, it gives CASSPGQGMYEQYF.

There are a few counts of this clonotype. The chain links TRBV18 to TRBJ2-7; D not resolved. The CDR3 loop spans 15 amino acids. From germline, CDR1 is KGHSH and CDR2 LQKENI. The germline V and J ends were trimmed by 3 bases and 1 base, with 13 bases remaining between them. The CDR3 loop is CASSPGATISYEQYF. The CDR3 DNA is TGTGCCAGCTCACCCGGAGCCACCATATCCTACGAGCAGTACTTC.

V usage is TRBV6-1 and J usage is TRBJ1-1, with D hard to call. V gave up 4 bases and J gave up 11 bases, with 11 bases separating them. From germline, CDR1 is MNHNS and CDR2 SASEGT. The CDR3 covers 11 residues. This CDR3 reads CASSVKPTAFF. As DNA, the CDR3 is TGTGCCAGCAGTGTTAAACCTACGGCTTTCTTT.

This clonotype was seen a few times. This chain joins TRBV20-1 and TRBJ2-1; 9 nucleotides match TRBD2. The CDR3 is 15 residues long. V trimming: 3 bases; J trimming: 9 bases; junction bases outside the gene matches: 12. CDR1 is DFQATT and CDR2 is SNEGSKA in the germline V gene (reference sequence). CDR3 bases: TGCAGTGCTAGTTGGCGGGGGGGAGGGGGTGGTGAGCAGTTCTTC. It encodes CSASWRGGGGGEQFF.

CDR3 nucleotides: TGTGCCAGCAAGGGACTGGGTAGTAGTGAGCAGTTCTTC. Translated: CASKGLGSSEQFF. The rearrangement links TRBV12-3 or TRBV12-4 to TRBJ2-1, with D perhaps TRBD2 (6 bases). The CDR3 consists of 13 residues. Trimming stripped 7 bases from V and 9 bases from J, with 16 bases between.

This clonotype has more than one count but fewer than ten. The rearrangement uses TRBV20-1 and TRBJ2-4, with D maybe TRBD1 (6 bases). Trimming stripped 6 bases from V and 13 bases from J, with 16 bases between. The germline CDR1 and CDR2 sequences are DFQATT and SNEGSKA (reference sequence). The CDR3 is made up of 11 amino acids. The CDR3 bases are TGCAGTGCACCTTCAGGGGAAGGGCAGTACTTC. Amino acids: CSAPSGEGQYF.

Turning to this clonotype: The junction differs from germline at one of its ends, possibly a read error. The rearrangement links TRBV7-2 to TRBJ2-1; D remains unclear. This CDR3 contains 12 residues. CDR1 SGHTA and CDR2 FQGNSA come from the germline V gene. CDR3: CATSMDYNEQFF. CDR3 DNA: TGCGCCACCTCTATGGACTACAATGAGCAGTTCTTC.